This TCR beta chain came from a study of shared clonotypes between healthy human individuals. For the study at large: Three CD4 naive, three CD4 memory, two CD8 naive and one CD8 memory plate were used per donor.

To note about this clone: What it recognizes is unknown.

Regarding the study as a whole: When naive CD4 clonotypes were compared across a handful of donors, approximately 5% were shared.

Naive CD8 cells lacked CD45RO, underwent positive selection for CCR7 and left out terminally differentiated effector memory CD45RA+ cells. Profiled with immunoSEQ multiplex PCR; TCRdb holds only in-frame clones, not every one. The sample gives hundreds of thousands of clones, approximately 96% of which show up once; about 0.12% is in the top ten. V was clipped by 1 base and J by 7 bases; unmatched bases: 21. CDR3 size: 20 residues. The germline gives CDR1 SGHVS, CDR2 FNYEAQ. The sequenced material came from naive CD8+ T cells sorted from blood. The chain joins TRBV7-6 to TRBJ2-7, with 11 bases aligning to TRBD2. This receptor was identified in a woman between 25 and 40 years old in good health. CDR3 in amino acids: CASSLVGGGDPGLAEGEQYF. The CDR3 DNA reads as TGTGCCAGCAGCTTAGTGGGTGGCGGGGACCCGGGACTAGCGGAGGGGGAGCAGTACTTC.